This T cell receptor (beta chain) was captured in a study of cytomegalovirus exposure and HLA in healthy donors. General study findings and limits: It was reported that TCR beta sequences correctly inferred the HLA-A and HLA-B alleles for most subjects. Researchers counted 164 TCR beta chains as cytomegalovirus-associated. Later analysis reportedly placed an Asian-associated ancestry cluster below the roughly 700-donor mean in N-insertions.

The V gene's germline CDR1 is MNHEY and CDR2 SMNVEV (reference sequence). CDR3 length: 14 amino acids. V was shortened by 2 bases and J by 7 bases, with 12 bases between the two germline ends. In the PCR, 60 Vbeta and 13 Jbeta primers were used. Sequenced by immunoSEQ multiplex PCR; TCRdb stores in-frame clones only, minus some. Reported are roughly 40,000 clones; the ten largest clones contain approximately 10%. Points on this clone: Antigen specificity is unknown.

Sequenced sample: PBMCs. This chain joins TRBV27 and TRBJ1-3, with D unclear. The sequence was obtained from a man in his forties in good health and CMV-seropositive. The CDR3 DNA sequence: TGTGCCAGCAGTTTAAAACCAGGCCCCAACACCATATATTTT. Translated, it gives CASSLKPGPNTIYF.